The sequence of this T cell receptor beta chain was determined in a study of blood T cell repertoires in COVID-19. Only one count was recorded for this clone. CDR1 and CDR2 (germline): MDHEN, SYDVKM. CDR3 length: 15 amino acids. Trimming cost V 1 base and J 12 bases; bases outside gene matches: 13. Generated by immunoSEQ multiplex PCR, the TCRdb table keeps only in-frame clones and is missing some. The sample lists 150,000 to 200,000 clones, 86% seen once, with less than 1% in the top ten. Source material: peripheral blood. The TCR comes from a man between 18 and 29 years old with acute or convalescent COVID-19. This rearrangement joins TRBV28 to TRBJ2-5; 8 bases match TRBD2. CDR3 coding DNA: TGTGCCAGCAGTTTATCGGGGGGGGCCCCTATCATCGAGTACTTC. It translates to CASSLSGGAPIIEYF.